Presented here are 2 T cell receptor beta chains from one specimen sequenced in a study of early T cells in non-severe SARS-CoV-2 infection. From the 5' RACE reads, TCRdb called clonotypes with MiXCR, one entry per CDR3 protein. The sample lists more than 50,000 distinct CDR3 sequences; roughly 12% were seen once. The sequenced sample was whole blood. All receptors derive from an adult who was a healthcare worker with PCR-confirmed SARS-CoV-2 infection or an uninfected control (not recorded which).

This clonotype was picked up a small number of times. A much larger clone is a single base away; this may be a read error. This sequence joins TRBV20-1 and TRBJ2-7; D is uncertain. The germline CDR1 and CDR2 sequences are DFQATT and SNEGSKA (reference sequence). The CDR3 has 14 amino acids. CDR3 bases: TGCAGTGTTAGAGTGGCACAGAGCTCCTACGAGCAGTACTTC. Translated, it gives CSVRVAQSSYEQYF.

This clonotype has only a few counts. The chain employs TRBV5-4 and TRBJ1-3; D unresolved. The ends were cut back, 9 bases at V and 0 bases at J, with 13 bases in the middle. Germline V gene sequence: CDR1 SGHNT, CDR2 YYREEE (reference sequence). The CDR3 spans 14 residues. CDR3: CATQDLSSGNTIYF. The CDR3 nucleotides read TGTGCCACCCAGGATCTATCCTCTGGAAACACCATATATTTT.